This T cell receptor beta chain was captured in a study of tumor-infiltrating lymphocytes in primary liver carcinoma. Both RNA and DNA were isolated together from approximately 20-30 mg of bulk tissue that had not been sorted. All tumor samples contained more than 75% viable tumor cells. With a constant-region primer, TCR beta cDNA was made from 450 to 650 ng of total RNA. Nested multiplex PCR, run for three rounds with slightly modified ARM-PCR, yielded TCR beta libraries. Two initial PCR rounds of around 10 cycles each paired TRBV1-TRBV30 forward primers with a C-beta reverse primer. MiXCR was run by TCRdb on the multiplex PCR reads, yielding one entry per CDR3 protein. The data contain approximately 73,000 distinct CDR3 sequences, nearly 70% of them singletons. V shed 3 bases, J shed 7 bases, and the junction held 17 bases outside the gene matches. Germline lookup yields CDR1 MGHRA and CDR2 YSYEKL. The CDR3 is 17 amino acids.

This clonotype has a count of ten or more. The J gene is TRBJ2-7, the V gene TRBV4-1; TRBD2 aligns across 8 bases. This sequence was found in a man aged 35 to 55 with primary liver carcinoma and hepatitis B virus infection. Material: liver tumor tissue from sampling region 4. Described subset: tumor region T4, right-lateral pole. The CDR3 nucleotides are TGCGCCAGCAGCCACCTAAATCCCCTAAACCTAGCGGGTGAGCAGTACTTC. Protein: CASSHLNPLNLAGEQYF.